This entry describes one T cell receptor (beta chain). This sample is part of a study of blood T cell repertoires in COVID-19. Study information: Specimens from acute and convalescent COVID-19 originated in the United States, Italy and Spain. T cells, B-cell-depleted T cells, or PBMCs provided the cDNA or gDNA that served as material.

Original processing methods: Counts of nucleated cells, estimated from reference gene primer amplification, were obtained. Clones were read by immunoSEQ multiplex PCR, and TCRdb kept only the in-frame ones, dropping some. D and trimming come from the DNA, and the V and J calls and clone size come from that table. The profile shows 75,000 to 100,000 clones, over 80% of them singletons. The V gene end was trimmed by 4 bases and the J gene end by 5 bases; junction bases not matched to a gene: 5. CDR3 length equals 13 residues. Germline values: CDR1 SNHLY, CDR2 FYNNEI. The chain recombines TRBV2 with TRBJ2-7; 7 bases map to TRBD1. This TCR derives from a human donor in a cohort sampled during active COVID-19. The sequencing sample was made of peripheral blood. In DNA, the CDR3 is TGTGCCAGCAGTGTGGGGACAGTTAACGAGCAGTACTTC. It is translated as CASSVGTVNEQYF.